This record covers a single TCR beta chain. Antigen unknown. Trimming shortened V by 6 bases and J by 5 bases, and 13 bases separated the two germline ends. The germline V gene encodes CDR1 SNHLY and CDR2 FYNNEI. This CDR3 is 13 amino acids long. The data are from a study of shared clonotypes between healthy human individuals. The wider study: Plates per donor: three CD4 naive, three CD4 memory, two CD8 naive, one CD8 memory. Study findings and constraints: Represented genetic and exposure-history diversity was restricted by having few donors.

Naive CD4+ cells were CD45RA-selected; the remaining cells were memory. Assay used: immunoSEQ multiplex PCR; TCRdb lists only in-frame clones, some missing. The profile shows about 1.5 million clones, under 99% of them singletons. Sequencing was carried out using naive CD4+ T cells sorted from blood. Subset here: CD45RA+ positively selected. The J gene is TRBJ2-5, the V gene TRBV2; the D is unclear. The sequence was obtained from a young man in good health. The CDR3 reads CASRQLPPETQYF. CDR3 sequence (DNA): TGTGCCAGCAGGCAACTACCTCCGGAGACCCAGTACTTC.